This T cell receptor (beta chain) is drawn from a study of shared clonotypes between healthy human individuals. Overall study results and limits: Read depth was anticipated to influence clonotype sharing among donors. Inspection by rarefaction showed sorted-subset sequencing to be incomplete despite large depth. With few donors, the genetic and exposure-history diversity represented was limited.

V was cut by 6 bases and J by 3 bases, with 6 bases left in between. CDR1 MGHDK and CDR2 SYGVNS come from the germline V gene. CDR3 size: 12 residues. Repertoires were generated with immunoSEQ multiplex PCR, while TCRdb's copy carries only in-frame clones and drops some. The repertoire holds about 300,000 clones, with around 67% as singletons. This clone was observed a single time. Its antigen is unidentified. The sequence was obtained from a man aged 30-40 years in good health. Material for sequencing was memory CD4+ T cells sorted from blood. Sample subset: CD45RA-negative fraction. V usage is TRBV25-1 and J usage is TRBJ1-3; D remains unclear. The CDR3 reads CASRSVGNTIYF. The CDR3 DNA reads TGTGCCAGCAGGAGCGTTGGAAACACCATATATTTT. Looking up the rest from reference TRBV25-1 and TRBJ1-3 gives the full variable domain: EADIYQTPRYLVIGTGKKITLECSQTMGHDKMYWYQQDPGMELHLIHYSYGVNSTEKGDLSSESTVSRIRTEHFPLTLESARPSHTSQYLCASRSVGNTIYFGEGSWLTVV.